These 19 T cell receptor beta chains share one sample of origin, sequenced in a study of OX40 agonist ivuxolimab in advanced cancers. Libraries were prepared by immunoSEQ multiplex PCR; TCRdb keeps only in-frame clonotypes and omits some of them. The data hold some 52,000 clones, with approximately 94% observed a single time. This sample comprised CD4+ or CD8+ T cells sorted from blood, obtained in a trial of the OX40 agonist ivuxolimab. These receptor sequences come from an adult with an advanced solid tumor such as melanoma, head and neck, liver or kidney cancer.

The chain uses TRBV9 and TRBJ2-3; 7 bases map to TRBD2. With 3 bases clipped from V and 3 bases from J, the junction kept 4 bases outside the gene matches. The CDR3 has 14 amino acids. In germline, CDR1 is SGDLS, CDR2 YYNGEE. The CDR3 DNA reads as TGTGCCAGCAGCGCTGGCGGGAGTACAGATACGCAGTATTTT. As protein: CASSAGGSTDTQYF.

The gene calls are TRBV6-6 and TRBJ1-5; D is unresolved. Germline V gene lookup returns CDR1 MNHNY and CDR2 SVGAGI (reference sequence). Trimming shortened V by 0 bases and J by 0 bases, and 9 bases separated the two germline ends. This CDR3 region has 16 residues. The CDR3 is CASSYSVGYSNQPQHF. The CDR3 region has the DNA TGTGCCAGCAGTTACTCGGTTGGATATAGCAATCAGCCCCAGCATTTT.

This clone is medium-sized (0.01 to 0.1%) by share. CDR3 loop: CASSHRESYEQYF. The CDR3 bases are TGTGCCAGCAGCCACCGGGAGAGCTACGAGCAGTACTTC. The chain recombines TRBV7-9 with TRBJ2-7, with D perhaps matching TRBD2 (6 bases). The germline CDR1 and CDR2 sequences are SEHNR and FQNEAQ (reference sequence). With 5 bases removed from V and 3 bases from J, the gap between germline ends came to 11 bases. The CDR3 is made up of 13 amino acids.

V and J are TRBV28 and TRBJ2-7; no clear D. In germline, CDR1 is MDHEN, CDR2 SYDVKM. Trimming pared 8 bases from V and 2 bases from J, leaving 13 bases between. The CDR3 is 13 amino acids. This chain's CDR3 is CASSRLPAYEQYF. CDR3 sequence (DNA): TGTGCCAGCTCCAGATTACCAGCCTACGAGCAGTACTTC.

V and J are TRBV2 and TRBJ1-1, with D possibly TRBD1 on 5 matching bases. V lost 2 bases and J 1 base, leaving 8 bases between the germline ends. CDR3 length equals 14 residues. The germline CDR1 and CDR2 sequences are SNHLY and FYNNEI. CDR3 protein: CASSEYRQNTEAFF. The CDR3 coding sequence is TGTGCCAGCAGTGAATACAGGCAGAACACTGAAGCTTTCTTT.

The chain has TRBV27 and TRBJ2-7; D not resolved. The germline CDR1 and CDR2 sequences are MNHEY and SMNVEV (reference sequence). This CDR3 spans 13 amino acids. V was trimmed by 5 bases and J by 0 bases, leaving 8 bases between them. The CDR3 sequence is CASSPDDSYEQYF. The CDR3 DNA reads TGTGCCAGCAGTCCCGACGACTCCTACGAGCAGTACTTC.

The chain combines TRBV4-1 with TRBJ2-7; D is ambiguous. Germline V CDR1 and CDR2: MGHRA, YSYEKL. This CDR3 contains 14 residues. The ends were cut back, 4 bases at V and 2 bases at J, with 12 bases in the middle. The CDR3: CASSLTPGTYEQYF. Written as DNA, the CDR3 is TGCGCCAGCAGCCTTACCCCCGGCACCTACGAGCAGTACTTC.

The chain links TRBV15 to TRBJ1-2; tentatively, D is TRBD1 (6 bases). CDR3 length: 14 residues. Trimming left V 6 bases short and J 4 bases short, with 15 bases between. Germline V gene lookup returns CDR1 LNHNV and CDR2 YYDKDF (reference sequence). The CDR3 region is CATSTGGIGYGYTF. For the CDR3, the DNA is TGTGCCACCAGTACGGGGGGCATAGGCTATGGCTACACCTTC.

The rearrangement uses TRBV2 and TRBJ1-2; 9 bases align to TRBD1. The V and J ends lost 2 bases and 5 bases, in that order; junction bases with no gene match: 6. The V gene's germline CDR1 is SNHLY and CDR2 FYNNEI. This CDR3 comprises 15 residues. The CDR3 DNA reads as TGTGCCAGCAGTGAACCGGGACAGGGTTTGTATGGCTACACCTTC. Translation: CASSEPGQGLYGYTF.

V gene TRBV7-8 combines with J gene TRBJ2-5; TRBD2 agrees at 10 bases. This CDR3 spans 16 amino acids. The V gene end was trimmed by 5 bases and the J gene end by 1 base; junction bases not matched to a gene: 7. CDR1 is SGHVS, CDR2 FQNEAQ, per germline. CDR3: CASSPRTSGPQETQYF. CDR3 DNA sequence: TGTGCCAGCAGCCCCCGGACTAGCGGTCCCCAAGAGACCCAGTACTTC.

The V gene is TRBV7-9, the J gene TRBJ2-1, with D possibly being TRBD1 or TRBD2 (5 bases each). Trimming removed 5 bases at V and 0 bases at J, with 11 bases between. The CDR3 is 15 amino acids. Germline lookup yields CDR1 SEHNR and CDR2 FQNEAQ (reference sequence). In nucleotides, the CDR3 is TGTGCCAGCAGCCGAGGGGTTAGCTCCTACAATGAGCAGTTCTTC. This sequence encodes CASSRGVSSYNEQFF.

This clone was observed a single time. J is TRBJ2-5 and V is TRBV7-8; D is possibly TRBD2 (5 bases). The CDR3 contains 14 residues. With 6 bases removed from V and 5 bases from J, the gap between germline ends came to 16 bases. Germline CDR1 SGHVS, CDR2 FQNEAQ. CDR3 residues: CASRSGVGRETQYF. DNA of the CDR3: TGTGCCAGCAGGAGCGGAGTGGGCAGGGAGACCCAGTACTTC.

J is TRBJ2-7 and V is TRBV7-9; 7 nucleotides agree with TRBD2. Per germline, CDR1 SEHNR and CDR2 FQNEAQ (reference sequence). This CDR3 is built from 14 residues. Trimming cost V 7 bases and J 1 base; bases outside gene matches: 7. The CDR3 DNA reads TGTGCCAGCACCCTGGGAGGGCAGTCCTACGAGCAGTACTTC. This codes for CASTLGGQSYEQYF.

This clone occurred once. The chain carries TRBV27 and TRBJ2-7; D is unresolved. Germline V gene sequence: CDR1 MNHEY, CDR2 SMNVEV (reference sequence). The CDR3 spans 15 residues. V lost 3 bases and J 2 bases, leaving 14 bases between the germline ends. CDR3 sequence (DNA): TGTGCCAGCAGTTTTTCATCCTACGGTCCCTACGAGCAGTACTTC. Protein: CASSFSSYGPYEQYF.

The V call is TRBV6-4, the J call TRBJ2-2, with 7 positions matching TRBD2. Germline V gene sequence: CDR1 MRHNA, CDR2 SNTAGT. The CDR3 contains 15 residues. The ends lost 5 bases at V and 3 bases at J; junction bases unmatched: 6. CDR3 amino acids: CASSSLADHTGELFF. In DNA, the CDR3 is TGTGCCAGCAGTTCGCTAGCGGATCACACCGGGGAGCTGTTTTTT.

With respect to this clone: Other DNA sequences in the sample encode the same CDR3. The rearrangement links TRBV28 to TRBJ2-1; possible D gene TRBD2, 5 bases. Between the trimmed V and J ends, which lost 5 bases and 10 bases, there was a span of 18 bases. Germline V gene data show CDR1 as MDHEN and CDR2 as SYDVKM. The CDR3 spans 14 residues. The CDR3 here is CASSPLSEGREQFF. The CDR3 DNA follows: TGTGCCAGCAGTCCATTAAGTGAGGGCCGCGAGCAGTTCTTC.

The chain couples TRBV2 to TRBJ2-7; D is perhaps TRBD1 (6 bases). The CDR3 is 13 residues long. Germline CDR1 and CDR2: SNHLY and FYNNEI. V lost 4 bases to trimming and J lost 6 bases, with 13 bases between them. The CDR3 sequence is CASSAGVDTEQYF. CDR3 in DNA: TGTGCCAGCAGTGCAGGGGTAGATACCGAGCAGTACTTC.

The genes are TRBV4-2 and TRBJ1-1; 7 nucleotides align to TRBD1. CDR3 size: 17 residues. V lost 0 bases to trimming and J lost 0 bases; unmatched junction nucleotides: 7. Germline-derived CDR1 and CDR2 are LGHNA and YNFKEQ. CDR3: CASSQDRQGVLNTEAFF. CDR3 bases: TGTGCCAGCAGCCAAGATAGGCAGGGGGTTCTGAACACTGAAGCTTTCTTT.

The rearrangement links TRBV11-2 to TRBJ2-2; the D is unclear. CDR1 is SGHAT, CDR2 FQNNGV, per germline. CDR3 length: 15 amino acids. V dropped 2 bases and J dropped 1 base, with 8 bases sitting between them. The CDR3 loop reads CASSLPLLNTGELFF. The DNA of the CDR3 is TGTGCCAGCAGCTTACCACTCTTGAACACCGGGGAGCTGTTTTTT.